This T cell receptor beta chain comes out of a study of response to subunit inactivated influenza vaccine. TCRdb re-called the RT-PCR reads through MiXCR, storing one row per CDR3 protein. The profile shows around 600,000 distinct CDR3 sequences, approximately 10% of them singletons. The same sample was also used in a study of T cells expressing NK-cell markers. Turning to that study: What made the TCR beta cDNA was 5'RACE template switching with UMIs. All TCR beta repertoires analysed originated from sorted CD3+CD56+NKG2C+, CD3+CD56+NKG2C- and CD3+CD56-NKG2C+ T cells. HCMV seropositivity marked most of the eight sequenced donors; one was seronegative. The CD3+CD56-NKG2C+ fraction was also led by these clonotypes in a few donors.

The receptor was derived from a man aged 50-60 years who received an inactivated influenza vaccine. The sequencing used PBMCs from blood, collected on the day of vaccination.

CDR3 amino acids: CASSLSQARQGYSYEQYF. CDR3 DNA sequence: TGTGCCAGCAGCTTATCCCAGGCTAGACAGGGGTATTCCTACGAGCAGTACTTC. This chain connects TRBV7-8 to TRBJ2-7, with 8 bases aligning to TRBD1. The CDR3 has 18 amino acids. The junction had 13 bases not matched to a gene; V was cut back by 2 bases and J by 1 base. Germline V gene sequence: CDR1 SGHVS, CDR2 FQNEAQ.